The present TCR beta chain was sequenced within a study of T cells after yellow fever vaccination. Study information: Each low-cell-number fraction was prepared by means of SMART-Seq v4 Ultra Low Input.

Notes on the study in general: Reappearance after the booster was observed for most primary-vaccination clones (roughly 97% CD4, approximately 90% CD8).

The authors made TCR cDNA by 5'RACE template switching, adding a universal primer site and UMIs. TCRdb recomputed calls from the 5' RACE reads with MiXCR, one row per CDR3 protein. This sample has about 310,000 distinct CDR3 sequences, with 3% to 4.5% found just once. About this clonotype: The target antigen is unknown.

The clonotype was recovered from a man between 18 and 29 years old who received the YFV17D yellow fever vaccine. Sample: PBMCs, taken on the day of the yellow fever booster vaccination.

Here the CDR3 DNA reads TGCGCCAGCAGCTGGGAGGCCAGGGAGACAGGAAACACCATATATTTT. It specifies CASSWEARETGNTIYF. The chain uses TRBV5-1 and TRBJ1-3, with TRBD1 as a possible D gene (5 bases). The V gene lost 3 bases and the J gene lost 4 bases, with 17 bases spanning the gap. Germline V gene sequence: CDR1 SGHRS, CDR2 YFSETQ. The CDR3 runs to 16 residues.